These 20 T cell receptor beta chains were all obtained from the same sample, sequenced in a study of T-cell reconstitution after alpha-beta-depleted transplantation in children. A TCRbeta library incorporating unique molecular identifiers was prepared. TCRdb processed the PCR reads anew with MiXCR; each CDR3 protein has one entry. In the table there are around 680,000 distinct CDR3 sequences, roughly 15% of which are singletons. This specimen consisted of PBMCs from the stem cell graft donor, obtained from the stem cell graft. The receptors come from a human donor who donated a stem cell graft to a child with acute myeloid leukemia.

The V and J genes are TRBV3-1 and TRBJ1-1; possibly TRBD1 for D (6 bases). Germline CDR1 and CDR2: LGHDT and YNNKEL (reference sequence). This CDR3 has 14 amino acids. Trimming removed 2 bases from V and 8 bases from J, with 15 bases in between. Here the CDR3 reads CASSQSSGTREAFF. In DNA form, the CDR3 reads TGTGCCAGCAGCCAATCCTCCGGGACACGAGAAGCTTTCTTT.

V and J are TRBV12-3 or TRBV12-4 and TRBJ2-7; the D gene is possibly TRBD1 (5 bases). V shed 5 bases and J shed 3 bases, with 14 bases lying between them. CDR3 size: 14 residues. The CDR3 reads CASSPGQARYEQYF. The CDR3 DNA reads TGTGCCAGCAGTCCCGGACAAGCCCGCTACGAGCAGTACTTC.

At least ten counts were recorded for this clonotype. This CDR3 reads CSARDVTGYNEQFF. The CDR3 DNA reads TGCAGTGCTAGAGATGTGACAGGCTACAATGAGCAGTTCTTC. The chain employs TRBV20-1 and TRBJ2-1; the D gene is possibly TRBD1 (6 bases). The germline CDR1 and CDR2 sequences are DFQATT and SNEGSKA (reference sequence). The CDR3 sequence is 14 residues long. V was cut by 0 bases and J by 3 bases, with 9 bases left in between.

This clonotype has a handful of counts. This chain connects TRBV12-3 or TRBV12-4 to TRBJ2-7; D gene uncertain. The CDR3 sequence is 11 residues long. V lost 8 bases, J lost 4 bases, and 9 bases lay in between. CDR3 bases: TGTGCCAGCGGCGAGCTGTACGAGCAGTACTTC. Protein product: CASGELYEQYF.

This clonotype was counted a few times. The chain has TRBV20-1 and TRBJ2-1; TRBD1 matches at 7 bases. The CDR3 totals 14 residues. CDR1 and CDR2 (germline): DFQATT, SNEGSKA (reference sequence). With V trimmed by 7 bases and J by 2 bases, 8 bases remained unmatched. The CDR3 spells CSGLTGDPYNEQFF. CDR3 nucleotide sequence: TGCAGTGGTTTAACAGGGGACCCCTACAATGAGCAGTTCTTC.

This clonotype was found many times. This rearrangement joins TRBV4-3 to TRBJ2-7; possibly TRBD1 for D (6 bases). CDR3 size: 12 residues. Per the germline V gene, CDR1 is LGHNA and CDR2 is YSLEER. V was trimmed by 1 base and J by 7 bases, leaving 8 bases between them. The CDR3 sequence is CASSQVQGEQYF. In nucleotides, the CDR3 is TGCGCCAGCAGCCAAGTACAGGGAGAGCAGTACTTC.

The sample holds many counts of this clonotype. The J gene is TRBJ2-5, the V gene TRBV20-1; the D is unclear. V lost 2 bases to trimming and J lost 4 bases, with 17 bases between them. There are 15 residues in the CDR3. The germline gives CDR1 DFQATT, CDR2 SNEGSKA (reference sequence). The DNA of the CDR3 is TGCAGTGCTAGAAATGGTCCTTTTCGAGCAGAGACCCAGTACTTC. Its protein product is CSARNGPFRAETQYF.

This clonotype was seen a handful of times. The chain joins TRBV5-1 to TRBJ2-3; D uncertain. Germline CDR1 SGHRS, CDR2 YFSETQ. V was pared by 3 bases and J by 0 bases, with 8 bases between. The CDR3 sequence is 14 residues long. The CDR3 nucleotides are TGCGCCAGCAGCTCGGAGAGGAGCACAGATACGCAGTATTTT. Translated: CASSSERSTDTQYF.

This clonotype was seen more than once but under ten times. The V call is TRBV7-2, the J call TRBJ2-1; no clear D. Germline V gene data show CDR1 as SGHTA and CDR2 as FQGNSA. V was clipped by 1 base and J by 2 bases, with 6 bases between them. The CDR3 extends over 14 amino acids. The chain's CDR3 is CASSLGSAYNEQFF. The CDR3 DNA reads TGTGCCAGCAGCTTAGGATCAGCCTACAATGAGCAGTTCTTC.

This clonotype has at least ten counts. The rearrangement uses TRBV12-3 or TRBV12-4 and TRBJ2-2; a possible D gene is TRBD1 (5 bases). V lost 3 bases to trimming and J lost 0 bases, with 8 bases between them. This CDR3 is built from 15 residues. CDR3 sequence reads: CASSFQGSNTGELFF. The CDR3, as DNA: TGTGCCAGCAGTTTTCAGGGCTCGAACACCGGGGAGCTGTTTTTT.

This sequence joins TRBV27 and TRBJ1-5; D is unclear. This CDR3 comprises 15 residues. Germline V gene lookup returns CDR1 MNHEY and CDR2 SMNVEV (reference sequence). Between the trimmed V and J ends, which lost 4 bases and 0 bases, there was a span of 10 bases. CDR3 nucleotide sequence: TGTGCCAGCAGTTCGGCCGTGAGTAGCAATCAGCCCCAGCATTTT. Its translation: CASSSAVSSNQPQHF.

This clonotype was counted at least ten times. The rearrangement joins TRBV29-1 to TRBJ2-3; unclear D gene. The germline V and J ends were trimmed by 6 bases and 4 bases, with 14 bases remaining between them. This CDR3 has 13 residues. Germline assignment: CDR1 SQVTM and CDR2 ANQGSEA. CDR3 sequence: CSVGFHKADTQYF. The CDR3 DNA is TGCAGCGTCGGCTTCCACAAGGCAGATACGCAGTATTTT.

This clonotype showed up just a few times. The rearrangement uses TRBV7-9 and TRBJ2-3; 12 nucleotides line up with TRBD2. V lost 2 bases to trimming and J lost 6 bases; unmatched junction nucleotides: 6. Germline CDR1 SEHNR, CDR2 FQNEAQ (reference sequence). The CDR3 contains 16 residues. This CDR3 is CASSLLLAGGMDTQYF. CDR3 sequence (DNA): TGTGCCAGCAGCTTACTACTAGCGGGGGGAATGGATACGCAGTATTTT.

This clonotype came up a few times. The CDR3 region has the DNA TGTGCCAGCAGTTTCAATCGGGCGAACACCGGGGAGCTGTTTTTT. It is translated as CASSFNRANTGELFF. This chain connects TRBV12-3 or TRBV12-4 to TRBJ2-2, with unresolved D. Trimming removed 3 bases from V and 0 bases from J, with 8 bases in between. CDR3 size: 15 residues.

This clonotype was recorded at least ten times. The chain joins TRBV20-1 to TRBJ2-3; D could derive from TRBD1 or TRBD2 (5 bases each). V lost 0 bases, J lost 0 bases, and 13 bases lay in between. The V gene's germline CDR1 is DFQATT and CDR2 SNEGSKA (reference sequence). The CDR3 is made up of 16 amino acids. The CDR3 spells CSAREGMGVSTDTQYF. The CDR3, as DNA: TGCAGTGCTAGAGAAGGTATGGGGGTCAGCACAGATACGCAGTATTTT.

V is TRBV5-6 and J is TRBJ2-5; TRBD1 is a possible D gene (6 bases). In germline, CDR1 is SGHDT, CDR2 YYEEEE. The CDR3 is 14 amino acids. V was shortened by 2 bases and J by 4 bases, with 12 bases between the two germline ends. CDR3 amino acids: CASSLGQWVETQYF. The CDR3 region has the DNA TGTGCCAGCAGCTTAGGACAGTGGGTAGAGACCCAGTACTTC.

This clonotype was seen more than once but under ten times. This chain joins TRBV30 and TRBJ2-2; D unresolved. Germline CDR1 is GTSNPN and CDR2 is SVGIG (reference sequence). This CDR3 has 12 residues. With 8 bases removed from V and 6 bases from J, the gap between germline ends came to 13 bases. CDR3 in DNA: TGTGCCCACGAACAGCCTCCCGGGGAGCTGTTTTTT. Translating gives CAHEQPPGELFF.

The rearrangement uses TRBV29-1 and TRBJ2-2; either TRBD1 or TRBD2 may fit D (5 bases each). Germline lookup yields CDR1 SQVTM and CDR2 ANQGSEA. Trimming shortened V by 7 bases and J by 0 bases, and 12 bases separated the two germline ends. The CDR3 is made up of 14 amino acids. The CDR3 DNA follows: TGCAGCGCTGGGACGGGTTCGAACACCGGGGAGCTGTTTTTT. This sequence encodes CSAGTGSNTGELFF.

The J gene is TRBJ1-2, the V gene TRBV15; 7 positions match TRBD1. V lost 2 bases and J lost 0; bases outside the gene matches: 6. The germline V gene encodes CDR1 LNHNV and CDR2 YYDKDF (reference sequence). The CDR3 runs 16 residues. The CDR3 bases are TGTGCCACCAGCAGACAAGAACAGGGGACTAACTATGGCTACACCTTC. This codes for CATSRQEQGTNYGYTF.

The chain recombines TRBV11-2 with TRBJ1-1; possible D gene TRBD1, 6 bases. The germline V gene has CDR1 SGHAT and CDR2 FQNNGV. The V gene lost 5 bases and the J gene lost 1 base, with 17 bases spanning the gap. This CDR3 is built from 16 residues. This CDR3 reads CASSPRPQGTNTEAFF. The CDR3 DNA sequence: TGTGCCAGCAGCCCCCGGCCCCAGGGGACGAACACTGAAGCTTTCTTT.